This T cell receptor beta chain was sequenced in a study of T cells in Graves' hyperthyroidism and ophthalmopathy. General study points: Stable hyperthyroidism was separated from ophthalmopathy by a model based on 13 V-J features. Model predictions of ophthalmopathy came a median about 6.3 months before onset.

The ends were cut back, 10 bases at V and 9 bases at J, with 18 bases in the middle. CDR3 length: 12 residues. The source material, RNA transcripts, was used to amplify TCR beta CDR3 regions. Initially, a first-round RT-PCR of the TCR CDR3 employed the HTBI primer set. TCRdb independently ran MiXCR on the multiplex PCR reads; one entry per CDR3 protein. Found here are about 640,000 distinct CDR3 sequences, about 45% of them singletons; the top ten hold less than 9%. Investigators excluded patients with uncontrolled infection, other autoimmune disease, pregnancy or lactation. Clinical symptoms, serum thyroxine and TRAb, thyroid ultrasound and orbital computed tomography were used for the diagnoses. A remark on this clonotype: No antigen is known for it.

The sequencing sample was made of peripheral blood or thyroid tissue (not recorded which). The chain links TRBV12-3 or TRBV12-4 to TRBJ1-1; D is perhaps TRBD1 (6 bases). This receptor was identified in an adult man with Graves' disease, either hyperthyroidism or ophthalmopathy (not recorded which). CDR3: CATLSKGDKAFF. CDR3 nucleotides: TGTGCCACCCTTAGTAAGGGGGATAAAGCTTTCTTT.